The 8 T cell receptor beta chains below all came from one sample that was sequenced in a study of neurological immune-mediated disorders. MiXCR, applied by TCRdb to the 5' RACE reads, yields one record per CDR3 protein. The sample has approximately 77,000 distinct CDR3 sequences; approximately 10% are singletons. Material for sequencing was PBMCs. These TCRs come from a man between 45 and 60 years old in good health.

The table lists this clonotype with many counts. The CDR3 bases are TGCAGTGCTGCCGGACAGGGCTCCTACGAGCAGTACTTC. Amino acids: CSAAGQGSYEQYF. The gene calls are TRBV20-1 and TRBJ2-7; 8 positions match TRBD1. The germline V gene encodes CDR1 DFQATT and CDR2 SNEGSKA (reference sequence). There are 13 residues in the CDR3. With V trimmed by 5 bases and J by 0 bases, 3 bases remained unmatched.

This clonotype was counted ten times or more. This sequence joins TRBV5-1 and TRBJ2-1; no clear D gene. V gave up 0 bases and J gave up 4 bases, with 11 bases separating them. The CDR3 spans 15 residues. The V gene's germline CDR1 is SGHRS and CDR2 YFSETQ. In DNA, the CDR3 is TGCGCCAGCAGCTTGGCCGTAGCACGATACAATGAGCAGTTCTTC. It is translated as CASSLAVARYNEQFF.

This clonotype was counted at least ten times. The chain joins TRBV7-7 to TRBJ2-5; D possibly corresponds to TRBD2 (6 bases). Per germline, CDR1 SSHAT and CDR2 FNYEAQ (reference sequence). V was pared by 5 bases and J by 4 bases, with 17 bases between. This CDR3 has 15 amino acids. The DNA of the CDR3 is TGTGCCAGCAGCACCCACCTCGGAGGGGCAGAGACCCAGTACTTC. This encodes CASSTHLGGAETQYF.

This clonotype came up many times. The chain has TRBV10-3 and TRBJ2-1; the match to TRBD2 covers 7 bases. Trimming removed 4 bases from V and 3 bases from J; junction bases left unmatched: 6. This CDR3 has 15 residues. The germline V gene has CDR1 ENHRY and CDR2 SYGVKD. This CDR3 reads CAISGSGLLYNEQFF. The CDR3 DNA is TGTGCCATCAGTGGATCGGGACTACTCTACAATGAGCAGTTCTTC.

This clonotype occurred once. CDR3 sequence (DNA): TGTGCCACCAGCACTAGCTCGGGACTAGCGGGAGTCAACGAGCAGTACTTC. Its protein product is CATSTSSGLAGVNEQYF. This sequence joins TRBV15 and TRBJ2-7; TRBD2 aligns across 14 bases. Germline V gene lookup returns CDR1 LNHNV and CDR2 YYDKDF (reference sequence). The trim removed 4 bases at V and 5 bases at J, leaving 10 bases unmatched. This CDR3 has 17 residues.

The table lists this clonotype with a few counts. The rearrangement uses TRBV5-1 and TRBJ2-3, with TRBD1 identical over 7 bases. V trimming: 4 bases; J trimming: 3 bases; junction bases outside the gene matches: 11. CDR3 length equals 16 residues. Germline CDR1 and CDR2: SGHRS and YFSETQ. CDR3 sequence (DNA): TGCGCCAGCAGCAAAGGGACAGTTTCGTTTACAGATACGCAGTATTTT. It encodes CASSKGTVSFTDTQYF. The full variable domain, with the rest looked up from reference TRBV5-1 and TRBJ2-3, is KAGVTQTPRYLIKTRGQQVTLSCSPISGHRSVSWYQQTPGQGLQFLFEYFSETQRNKGNFPGRFSGRQFSNSRSEMNVSTLELGDSALYLCASSKGTVSFTDTQYFGPGTRLTVL.

This clonotype was seen many times. The rearrangement links TRBV28 to TRBJ1-5, with 8 bases aligning to TRBD1. The CDR3 loop spans 13 amino acids. V was pared by 5 bases and J by 9 bases, with 6 bases of the junction left unmatched. CDR1 is MDHEN and CDR2 is SYDVKM in the germline V gene. The CDR3 loop reads CASSPGQGRPQHF. The CDR3 coding sequence is TGTGCCAGCAGTCCTGGACAGGGACGGCCCCAGCATTTT.

Ten or more counts support this clonotype. This rearrangement joins TRBV5-1 to TRBJ1-4, with D possibly TRBD1 on 6 matching bases. The CDR3 extends over 16 amino acids. V lost 1 base, J lost 0 bases, and 10 bases lay in between. Germline lookup yields CDR1 SGHRS and CDR2 YFSETQ. The CDR3 DNA reads as TGCGCCAGCAGCTTGAACAGGGACTCAACTAATGAAAAACTGTTTTTT. Translating it yields CASSLNRDSTNEKLFF.